The entry that follows covers one T cell receptor (beta chain) sequence. It lacks a known antigen. Nothing much larger sits one base from this clone, and base qualities are not available. From the cysteine up to the phenylalanine, the CDR3 has a length of 16 residues. CDR3 DNA only is kept here, 48 bases in frame from base 1. As encoded in the germline V gene, CDR1 is SGHTA while CDR2 is FQGNSA. V is trimmed back by 1 base and J by 1 base, and the junction contains 5 bases that no gene match accounts for. This specimen belongs to a study of T cell changes during pregnancy in multiple sclerosis (dated by TCRdb to 2018 to 2020). Regarding the research as a whole: Changes in the T cell repertoire over the course of pregnancy were examined in this study in women with multiple sclerosis.

The library was made by the immunoSEQ multiplex PCR assay. Entries here come from immuneACCESS through TCRdb and include only in-frame sequences with V and J called. Some clones fail to appear in such tables; in the studies checked, an unresolved V gene covers under half of the shortfall, and the cause of the remainder is unknown. This sample is represented by 70,000 to 80,000 clones; around 94% of them were singletons. About 0.5% of the sample is in the top ten clones. The V gene is TRBV7-2 and the J gene is TRBJ2-3, and 7 bases in between align with TRBD1. This TCR derives from a female donor with multiple sclerosis, enrolled in a pregnancy study. The starting material was peripheral blood, obtained in the third trimester of pregnancy. The CDR3 here reads CASSLGQGVGTDTQYF. The bases read TGTGCCAGCAGCTTAGGACAGGGAGTTGGCACAGATACGCAGTATTTT.